This T cell receptor beta chain was observed in a study of siplizumab effects on memory and regulatory T cells (dated by TCRdb to about 2019). Context from the whole study: The study examined how the anti-CD2 antibody siplizumab affects alloreactive T-cell subsets in allogeneic mixed lymphocyte reactions built from human PBMCs.

Results the study describes overall, beyond this receptor: The cumulative frequency of alloreactive sequences traceable to unstimulated CD4+ memory T cells was significantly reduced by siplizumab. Sequences below about 10^-5 frequency were poorly captured, so only a minor fraction of alloreactive clones could be mapped to unstimulated subsets. Unstimulated naive T cells appeared to be more diverse than memory T cells, and naive cells seemed to make a substantial contribution to the alloresponse. For roughly 80-96% of proliferating CD4+ or CD8+ clones, no naive or memory phenotype could be assigned. Whether proliferating Tregs from siplizumab cultures actually had suppressive function was not functionally confirmed. Of the alloreactive CD4+ clones that could be mapped, the Treg-derived share averaged almost 70% with siplizumab compared with 25% to 30% in control reactions.

The junction shows trimming of 4 bases on V and 7 bases on J, and the gene matches do not reach 5 bases of it. CDR1 and CDR2 are read off the germline V gene (reference sequence) as MNHNY and SVGAGI. From its cysteine to its phenylalanine, the CDR3 spans 16 amino acids. Only the CDR3 DNA is retained, 48 bases long and in frame from the first base. Sorted unstimulated T cells and proliferating T cells recovered from mixed lymphocyte reactions were subjected to TCRbeta CDR3 sequencing. Fresh whole blood from 9 to 11 HLA-typed healthy donors was used as the source from which PBMCs were isolated. To map where alloreactive clones came from, unstimulated CD4+ regulatory T cells were FACS-sorted. Notes on this clone: Its recognized antigen is unknown. One base away there is no much larger clone; base qualities are not given.

The library was prepared using the immunoSEQ multiplex PCR assay. The deep sequencing platform assayed about 90,000 TCR templates per sample. Genomic DNA extracted from sorted T cells was used for TCRbeta CDR3 sequencing. In the original analysis: The R programming language was used for clonal analysis of TCRbeta CDR3 data. Alloreactive CD4+ and CD8+ clones were defined by comparing unstimulated samples with post-reaction CFSE-low samples. Regulatory or non-regulatory origin of alloreactive CD4+ clones was assigned by matching sequences to the sorted unstimulated Treg and non-Treg repertoires. This is the immuneACCESS table as TCRdb keeps it, with only in-frame sequences that have V and J called. A part of the clones is gone; compared with another copy, unresolved V genes explain less than half, and the rest is unexplained. Clone size and V and J calls were adopted from that table, with D and trimming inferred from the DNA. In all, the sample holds about 110,000 clones, and just over 90% of those were seen once. Jointly, the top ten make up about 0.75% of the sample.

This clonotype was sampled from a human donor in good health. This chain joins TRBV6-6 to TRBJ2-1; TRBD2 matches 15 bases in the middle. Sequenced: Tregs sorted from blood. The DNA sequence follows: TGTGCCAGCAGTTGGGGACTAGCGGGAGGTAGAAATGAGCAGTTCTTC. The encoded protein is CASSWGLAGGRNEQFF.